This TCR beta chain was sequenced for a study of beta chain features in type 1 diabetes. Whole-study context: Patients did not differ from healthy donors in age, gender or cell yield.

The entirety of the isolated RNA underwent reverse transcription, so expressed TCRB transcripts were sequenced. Sequencing was performed with immunoSEQ multiplex PCR; in TCRdb, only in-frame clones are kept and a portion is missing. Counted here are roughly 450,000 clones, over 9.5% occurring once; the ten biggest clones make up approximately 0.05%. Study observations and caveats: Significant though moderate, a shortening of TCRB CDR3s appeared in all four CD4+ subsets of Type 1 diabetes patients. Among type 1 diabetes patients, VDJ junctions had fewer insertions and more deletions.

This clone was counted a few times. Its antigen is still unknown. Cells sorted by CD45RO/CCR7/CD25/CD127/CD95/CD27 comprised CD4+ naive, central memory, regulatory and stem cell-like memory cells. This TCR was sampled from a woman aged 18-35 years in good health. The sequenced sample was naive CD4+ T cells from blood.

CDR3 protein: CASTPRRDRGNTEAFF. DNA of the CDR3: TGTGCCAGCACCCCCCGCCGGGACAGGGGGAACACTGAAGCTTTCTTT. The genes are TRBV7-8 and TRBJ1-1; 10 bases match TRBD1. Losses at the gene ends were 7 bases for V and 1 base for J; bases not matched to a gene: 9. The CDR3 is made up of 16 amino acids. Per the germline V gene, CDR1 is SGHVS and CDR2 is FQNEAQ. The whole variable domain, filled in from reference TRBV7-8 and TRBJ1-1, reads GAGVSQSPRYKVAKRGQDVALRCDPISGHVSLFWYQQALGQGPEFLTYFQNEAQLDKSGLPSDRFFAERPEGSVSTLKIQRTQQEDSAVYLCASTPRRDRGNTEAFFGQGTRLTVV.